This TCR beta chain was observed in a study of cytomegalovirus exposure and HLA in healthy donors. The CDR3 is made up of 15 amino acids. V was shortened by 1 base and J by 5 bases, with 11 bases between the two germline ends. Germline V gene sequence: CDR1 MGHRA, CDR2 YSYEKL. This clone appeared a few times. Primers: 60 Vbeta forward and 13 Jbeta reverse. Here immunoSEQ multiplex PCR was the method, and the copy in TCRdb shows in-frame clones only, minus some. The data contain about 160,000 clones, 81% of them singletons. The chain links TRBV4-1 to TRBJ1-4; D may be TRBD1 (5 bases). This TCR came from a man aged 45-65 years in good health and CMV-seropositive. Sequencing was carried out using PBMCs. The CDR3 DNA reads TGCGCCAGCAGCCAAGGACAGAGAGTAAATGAAAAACTGTTTTTT. Translated, it gives CASSQGQRVNEKLFF.